The T cell receptor (beta chain) under discussion was sequenced for a study of control samples from healthy donors and cancer patients. TCRdb keeps only in-frame clones here, not all; method: immunoSEQ multiplex PCR. Of some 140,000 clones in the sample, roughly 94% were seen once. The CDR3 loop spans 15 amino acids. In germline, CDR1 is LNHDA, CDR2 SQIVND (reference sequence). Deletions cut 5 bases from V and 10 bases from J, with 18 bases between. V is TRBV19 and J is TRBJ1-6; the D gene is possibly TRBD1 (6 bases). Sequences were obtained from PBMCs. The sequence came from a man aged 55 to 70 with colorectal cancer. This CDR3 is CASSLTGGARSPLHF. The DNA of the CDR3 is TGTGCCAGTAGTCTCACGGGGGGCGCGAGATCACCCCTCCACTTT.